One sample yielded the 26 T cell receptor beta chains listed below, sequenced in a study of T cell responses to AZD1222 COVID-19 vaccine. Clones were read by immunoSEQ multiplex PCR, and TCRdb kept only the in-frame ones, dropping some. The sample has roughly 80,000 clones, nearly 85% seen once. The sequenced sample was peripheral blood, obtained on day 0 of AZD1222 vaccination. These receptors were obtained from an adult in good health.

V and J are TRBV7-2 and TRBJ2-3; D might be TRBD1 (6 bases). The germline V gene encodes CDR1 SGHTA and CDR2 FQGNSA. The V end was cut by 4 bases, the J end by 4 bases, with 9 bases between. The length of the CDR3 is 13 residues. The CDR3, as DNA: TGTGCCAGCAGCTCCAACAGGGCAGATACGCAGTATTTT. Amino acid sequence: CASSSNRADTQYF.

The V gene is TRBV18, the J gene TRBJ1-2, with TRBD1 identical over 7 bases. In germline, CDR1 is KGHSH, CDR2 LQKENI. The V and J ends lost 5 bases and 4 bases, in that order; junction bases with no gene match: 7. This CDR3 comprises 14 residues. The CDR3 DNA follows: TGTGCCAGCTCAGAGGGGACAGACCTCTATGGCTACACCTTC. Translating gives CASSEGTDLYGYTF. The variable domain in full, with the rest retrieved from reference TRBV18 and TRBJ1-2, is NAGVMQNPRHLVRRRGQEARLRCSPMKGHSHVYWYRQLPEEGLKFMVYLQKENIIDESGMPKERFSAEFPKEGPSILRIQQVVRGDSAAYFCASSEGTDLYGYTFGSGTRLTVV.

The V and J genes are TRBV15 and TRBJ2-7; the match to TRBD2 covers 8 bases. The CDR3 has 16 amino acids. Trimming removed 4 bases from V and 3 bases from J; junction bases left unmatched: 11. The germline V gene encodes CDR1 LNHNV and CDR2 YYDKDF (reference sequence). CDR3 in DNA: TGTGCCACCAGCACGACCGGGGCTAGCGGGTACTACGAGCAGTACTTC. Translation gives CATSTTGASGYYEQYF. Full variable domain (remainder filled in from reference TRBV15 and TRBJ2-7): DAMVIQNPRYQVTQFGKPVTLSCSQTLNHNVMYWYQQKSSQAPKLLFHYYDKDFNNEADTPDNFQSRRPNTSFCFLDIRSPGLGDTAMYLCATSTTGASGYYEQYFGPGTRLTVT.

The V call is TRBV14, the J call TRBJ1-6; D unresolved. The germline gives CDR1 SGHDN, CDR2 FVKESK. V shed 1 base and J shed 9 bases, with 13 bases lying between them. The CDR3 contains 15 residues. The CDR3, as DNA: TGTGCCAGCAGCCAAGCCCCCCGGGAAGGTTCACCCCTCCACTTT. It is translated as CASSQAPREGSPLHF.

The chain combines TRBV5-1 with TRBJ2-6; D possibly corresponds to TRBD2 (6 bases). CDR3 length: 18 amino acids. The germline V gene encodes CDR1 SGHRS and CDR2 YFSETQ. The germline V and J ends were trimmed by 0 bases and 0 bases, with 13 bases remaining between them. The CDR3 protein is CASSLAGTGPSGANVLTF. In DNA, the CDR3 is TGCGCCAGCAGCTTGGCCGGGACTGGTCCCTCTGGGGCCAACGTCCTGACTTTC. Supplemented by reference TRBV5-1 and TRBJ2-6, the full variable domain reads KAGVTQTPRYLIKTRGQQVTLSCSPISGHRSVSWYQQTPGQGLQFLFEYFSETQRNKGNFPGRFSGRQFSNSRSEMNVSTLELGDSALYLCASSLAGTGPSGANVLTFGAGSRLTVL.

The CDR3, as DNA: TGTGCCAGCAGCTTTCCGGGGGGTGGCTACACCTTC. Residues: CASSFPGGGYTF. The chain recombines TRBV11-2 with TRBJ1-2; possibly TRBD1 for D (5 bases). In germline, CDR1 is SGHAT, CDR2 FQNNGV. The CDR3 has 12 amino acids. V was cut by 3 bases and J by 7 bases, with 9 bases left in between.

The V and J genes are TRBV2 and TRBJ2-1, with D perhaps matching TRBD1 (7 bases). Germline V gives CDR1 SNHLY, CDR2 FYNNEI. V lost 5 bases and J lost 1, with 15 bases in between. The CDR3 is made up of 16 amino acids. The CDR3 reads CASSPGGRGSYNEQFF. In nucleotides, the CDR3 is TGTGCCAGCAGTCCAGGGGGGCGGGGTTCCTACAATGAGCAGTTCTTC.

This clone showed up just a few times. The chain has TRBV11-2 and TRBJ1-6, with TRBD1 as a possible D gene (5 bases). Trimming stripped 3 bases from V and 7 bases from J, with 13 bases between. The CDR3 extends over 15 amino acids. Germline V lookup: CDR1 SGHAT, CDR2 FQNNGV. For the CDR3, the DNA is TGTGCCAGCAGCTTCGGCGTCGGGGCCAATTCACCCCTCCACTTT. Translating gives CASSFGVGANSPLHF.

The CDR3 region has the DNA TGTGCCAGCAGCCCGGTGGGGGGAGCTGGAAACACCATATATTTT. This encodes CASSPVGGAGNTIYF. V gene TRBV5-6 combines with J gene TRBJ1-3, with D perhaps TRBD1 (5 bases). The germline CDR1 and CDR2 sequences are SGHDT and YYEEEE. The CDR3 length is 15 residues. Trimming removed 4 bases from V and 2 bases from J, with 13 bases in between. Drawing the rest from reference TRBV5-6 and TRBJ1-3, the complete variable domain is DAGVTQSPTHLIKTRGQQVTLRCSPKSGHDTVSWYQQALGQGPQFIFQYYEEEERQRGNFPDRFSGHQFPNYSSELNVNALLLGDSALYLCASSPVGGAGNTIYFGEGSWLTVV.

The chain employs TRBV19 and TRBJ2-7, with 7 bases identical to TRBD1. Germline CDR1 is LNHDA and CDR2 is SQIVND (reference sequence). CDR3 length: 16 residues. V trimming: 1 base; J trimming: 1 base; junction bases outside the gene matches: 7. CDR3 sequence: CASSIGGTGVSYEQYF. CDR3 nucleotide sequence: TGTGCCAGTAGTATAGGAGGAACAGGGGTATCCTACGAGCAGTACTTC.

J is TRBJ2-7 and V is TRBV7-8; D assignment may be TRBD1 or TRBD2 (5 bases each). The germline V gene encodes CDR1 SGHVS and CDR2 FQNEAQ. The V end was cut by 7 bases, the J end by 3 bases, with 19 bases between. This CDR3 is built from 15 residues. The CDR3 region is CASTSESGPFYEQYF. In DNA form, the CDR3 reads TGTGCCAGCACCTCTGAGTCGGGGCCCTTCTACGAGCAGTACTTC.

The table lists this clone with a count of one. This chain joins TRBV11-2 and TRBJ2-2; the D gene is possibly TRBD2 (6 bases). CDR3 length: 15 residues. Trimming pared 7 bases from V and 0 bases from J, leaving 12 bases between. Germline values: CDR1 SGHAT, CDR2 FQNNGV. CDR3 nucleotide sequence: TGTGCCAGCAACTGGGACTCATCGAACACCGGGGAGCTGTTTTTT. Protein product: CASNWDSSNTGELFF.

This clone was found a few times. The CDR3 region has the DNA TGCGCCAGCAGCTCGGGACAGACCAAAGGCACTAATGAAAAACTGTTTTTT. Encoded protein: CASSSGQTKGTNEKLFF. This chain connects TRBV5-1 to TRBJ1-4, with 7 nucleotides matching TRBD1. V was pared by 3 bases and J by 2 bases, with 10 bases of the junction left unmatched. CDR1 is SGHRS, CDR2 YFSETQ, per germline. The CDR3 sequence is 17 residues long.

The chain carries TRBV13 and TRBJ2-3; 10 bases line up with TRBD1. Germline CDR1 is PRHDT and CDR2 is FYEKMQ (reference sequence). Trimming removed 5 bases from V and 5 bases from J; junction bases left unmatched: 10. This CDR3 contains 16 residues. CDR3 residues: CASSETGQGRGDTQYF. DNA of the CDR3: TGTGCCAGCAGCGAAACGGGACAGGGGAGAGGAGATACGCAGTATTTT. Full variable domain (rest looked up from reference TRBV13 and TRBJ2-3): AAGVIQSPRHLIKEKRETATLKCYPIPRHDTVYWYQQGPGQDPQFLISFYEKMQSDKGSIPDRFSAQQFSDYHSELNMSSLELGDSALYFCASSETGQGRGDTQYFGPGTRLTVL.

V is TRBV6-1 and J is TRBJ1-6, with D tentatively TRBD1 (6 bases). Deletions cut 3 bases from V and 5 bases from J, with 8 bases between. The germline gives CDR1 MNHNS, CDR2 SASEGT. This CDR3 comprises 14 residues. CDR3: CASSDKGDNSPLHF. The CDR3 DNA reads TGTGCCAGCAGTGACAAGGGGGATAATTCACCCCTCCACTTT.

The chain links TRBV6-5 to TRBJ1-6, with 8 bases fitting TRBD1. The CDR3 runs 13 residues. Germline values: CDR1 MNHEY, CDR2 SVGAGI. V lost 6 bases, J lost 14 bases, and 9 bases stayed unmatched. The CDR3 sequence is CASRAQGAKALHF. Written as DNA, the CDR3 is TGTGCCAGCAGAGCTCAGGGGGCTAAGGCCCTCCACTTT.

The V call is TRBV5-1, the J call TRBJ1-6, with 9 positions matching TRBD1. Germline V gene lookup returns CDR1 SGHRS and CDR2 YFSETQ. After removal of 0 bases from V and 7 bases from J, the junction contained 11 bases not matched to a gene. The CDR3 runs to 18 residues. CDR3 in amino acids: CASSLAGTGKMSNSPLHF. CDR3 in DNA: TGCGCCAGCAGCTTGGCGGGGACAGGGAAGATGTCGAATTCACCCCTCCACTTT.

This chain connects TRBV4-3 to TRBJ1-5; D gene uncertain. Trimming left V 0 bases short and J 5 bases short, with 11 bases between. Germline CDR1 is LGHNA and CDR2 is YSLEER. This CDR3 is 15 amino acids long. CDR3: CASSQDLGGHQPQHF. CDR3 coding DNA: TGCGCCAGCAGCCAAGATCTGGGCGGGCATCAGCCCCAGCATTTT.

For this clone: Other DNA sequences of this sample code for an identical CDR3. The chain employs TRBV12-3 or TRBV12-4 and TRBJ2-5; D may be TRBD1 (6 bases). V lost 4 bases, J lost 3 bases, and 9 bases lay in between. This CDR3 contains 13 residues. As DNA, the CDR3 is TGTGCCAGCAGTTCCAGGGGTAAAGAGACCCAGTACTTC. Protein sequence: CASSSRGKETQYF.

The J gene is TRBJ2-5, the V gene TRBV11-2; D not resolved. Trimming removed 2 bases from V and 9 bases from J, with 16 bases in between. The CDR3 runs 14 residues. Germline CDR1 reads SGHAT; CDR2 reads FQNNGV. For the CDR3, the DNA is TGTGCCAGCAGCTTAACGGACGGCCCGACCTCCCAGTACTTC. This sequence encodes CASSLTDGPTSQYF.

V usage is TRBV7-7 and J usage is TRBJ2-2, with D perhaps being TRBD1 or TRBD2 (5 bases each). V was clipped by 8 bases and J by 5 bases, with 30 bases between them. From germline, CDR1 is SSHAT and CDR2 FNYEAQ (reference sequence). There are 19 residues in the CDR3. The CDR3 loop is CASALRPTFGGEVTGELFF. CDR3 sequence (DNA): TGTGCCAGCGCCCTCCGACCCACATTTGGGGGAGAAGTAACCGGGGAGCTGTTTTTT. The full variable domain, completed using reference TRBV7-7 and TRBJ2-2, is GAGVSQSPRYKVTKRGQDVTLRCDPISSHATLYWYQQALGQGPEFLTYFNYEAQPDKSGLPSDRFSAERPEGSISTLTIQRTEQRDSAMYRCASALRPTFGGEVTGELFFGEGSRLTVL.

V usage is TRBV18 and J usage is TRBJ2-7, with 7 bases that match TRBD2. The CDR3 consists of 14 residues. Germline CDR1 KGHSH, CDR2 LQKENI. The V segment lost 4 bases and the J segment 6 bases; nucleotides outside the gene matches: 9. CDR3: CASSRRERAGEQYF. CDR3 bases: TGTGCCAGCTCACGGCGGGAGCGGGCCGGCGAGCAGTACTTC.

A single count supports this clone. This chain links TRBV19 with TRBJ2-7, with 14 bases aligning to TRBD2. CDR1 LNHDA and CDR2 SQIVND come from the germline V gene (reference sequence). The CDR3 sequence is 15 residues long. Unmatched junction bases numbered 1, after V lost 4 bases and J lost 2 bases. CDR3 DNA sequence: TGTGCCAGTAGTACGGGACTAGCGGGAGCCTACGAGCAGTACTTC. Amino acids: CASSTGLAGAYEQYF.

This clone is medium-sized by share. This CDR3 is CASSSARGGDYGYTF. The CDR3 bases are TGTGCCAGCAGTTCCGCGAGGGGAGGGGACTATGGCTACACCTTC. The chain is built from TRBV27 and TRBJ1-2; D is possibly TRBD1 (5 bases). From germline, CDR1 is MNHEY and CDR2 SMNVEV (reference sequence). Trimming stripped 4 bases from V and 3 bases from J, with 15 bases between. This CDR3 is 15 amino acids long.

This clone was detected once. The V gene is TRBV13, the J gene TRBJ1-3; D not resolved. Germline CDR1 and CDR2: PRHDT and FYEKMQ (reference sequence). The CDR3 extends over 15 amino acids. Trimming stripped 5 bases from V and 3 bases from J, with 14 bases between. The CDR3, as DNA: TGTGCCAGCAGCGTCAGCCGAACAGATGGAAACACCATATATTTT. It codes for CASSVSRTDGNTIYF.

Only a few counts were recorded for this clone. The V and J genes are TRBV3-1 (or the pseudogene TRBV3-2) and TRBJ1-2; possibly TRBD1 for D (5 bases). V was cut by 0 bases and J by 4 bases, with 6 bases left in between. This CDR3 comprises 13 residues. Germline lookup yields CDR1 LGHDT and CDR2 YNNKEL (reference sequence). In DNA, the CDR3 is TGTGCCAGCAGCCAAGAGGGACCCTATGGCTACACCTTC. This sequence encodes CASSQEGPYGYTF.